A selection of T cell receptor beta chains follows, all from one sample in a study of blood T cells in healthy people across ages. TCRdb ran MiXCR on the 5' RACE reads and lists one entry per CDR3 protein. Of around 650,000 distinct CDR3 sequences listed, about a third are singletons. Sequencing was performed on blood. Receptors originate from a woman of 80 years or more in good health. CDR3s include the opening cysteine and the closing phenylalanine or tryptophan. A D gene is named only where the DNA matches it firmly. Rows give clone size only sometimes, using once, few, many, or a class for an expanded clone.

clone size,D gene,J gene,V gene,CDR3 DNA,CDR3 protein
-,TRBD1,TRBJ2-5,TRBV7-3,TGTGCCAGCAGCTTAACCCCGGGACAGGGGGTACTGGGTAAAGTGACCCAGTACTTC,CASSLTPGQGVLGKVTQYF
-,TRBD1,TRBJ1-1,TRBV7-9,TGTGCCAGCAGCCGGGACAGGGGTGGAGCTTTCTTT,CASSRDRGGAFF
many,-,TRBJ2-1,TRBV6-5,TGTGCCAGCAGTTACTCGTCTCGGAGAAATGAGCAGTTCTTC,CASSYSSRRNEQFF
many,TRBD2,TRBJ2-1,TRBV7-2,TGTGCCAGCAGACTCGGGCTAGCGGGGGCTAATGAGCAGTTCTTC,CASRLGLAGANEQFF
many,TRBD2,TRBJ2-1,TRBV20-1,TGCAGTGCTAGGGCTAGCGGGGTACGGGGGGAGCAGTTCTTC,CSARASGVRGEQFF
-,TRBD1,TRBJ1-1,TRBV7-6,TGTGCCAGCAGCTTAGAGGGGGCCACGCGTGGTGAAGCTTTCTTT,CASSLEGATRGEAFF
-,-,TRBJ1-2,TRBV5-1,TGCGCCAGCAGCTCCGGGGGTTCTAGTTATGGCTACACCTTC,CASSSGGSSYGYTF
-,-,TRBJ2-4,TRBV4-3,TGCGCCAGCAGCCCATCGGCGGATCGAGGAAAACACGTGGAGTACTTC,CASSPSADRGKHVEYF
many,-,TRBJ1-1,TRBV12-3/TRBV12-4,TGTGCCAGCAGGACAACCCTTCGGACTGAAGCTTTCTTT,CASRTTLRTEAFF
-,-,TRBJ2-7,TRBV18,TGTGCCAGCTCATCTGTCCTTGGCAGAATCTACGAGCAGTACTTC,CASSSVLGRIYEQYF
many,TRBD1,TRBJ2-5,TRBV7-2,TGTGCCAGCAGCTTGACCGGGACAGGGGCCGGCCAAGAGACCCAGTACTTC,CASSLTGTGAGQETQYF
-,-,TRBJ2-5,TRBV28,TGTGCCAGCAGTTTAGGAGGAGGGGTAAAAGAGACCCAGTACTTC,CASSLGGGVKETQYF
-,-,TRBJ1-2,TRBV7-2,TGTGCCAGCAGCCAACACCGCTATGGCCACACCTTC,CASSQHRYGHTF
few,TRBD1,TRBJ2-1,TRBV19,TGTGCCAGTAGTACCACAGGGGGCGCAGAGACCCAGTTCTTC,CASSTTGGAETQFF
-,TRBD1,TRBJ1-1,TRBV27,TGTGCCAGTCGGGACAGGTGGAACACTGAAGCTTTCTTT,CASRDRWNTEAFF
many,-,TRBJ2-7,TRBV7-6,TGTGCCAGCAGCCCCCGCCCCTCCTCCTACGAGCAGTACTTC,CASSPRPSSYEQYF
few,-,TRBJ1-4,TRBV4-3,TGCGCCAGCAGCCAAGAGGTCGGCAGTCTAACAACTAATGAAAAACTGTTTTTT,CASSQEVGSLTTNEKLFF
once,-,TRBJ2-3,TRBV7-3,TGTGCCAGCAGCACTTATAGCACAGATACGCAGTATTTT,CASSTYSTDTQYF
-,-,TRBJ2-5,TRBV7-2,TGTGCCAGCAGCTTAGATCCGGGTGCACAGCAGTACTTC,CASSLDPGAQQYF
many,-,TRBJ2-3,TRBV11-3,TGTGCCAGCAGCTTAGGCCTAGTTGGGGATACGCAGTATTTT,CASSLGLVGDTQYF
-,TRBD1,TRBJ1-1,TRBV9,TGTGCCGGCAGCGAGAGACAGGGGAACACTGAAGCTTTCTTT,CAGSERQGNTEAFF
many,-,TRBJ1-2,TRBV3-1,TGTGCCAGCAGCCGACTAGGGGCAGGGGAAGCGGGCTATGGCTACACCTTC,CASSRLGAGEAGYGYTF
-,-,TRBJ1-2,TRBV4-1,TGCGCCAGCAGCCAAGACCCCTGGACGGAGTATGGCTACACCTTC,CASSQDPWTEYGYTF